The 24 T cell receptor beta chains below come from one sample, sequenced in a study of human T cells and chemical hapten exposure. This sample's time point: pre-sensitization, week 0. Stated treatment: therapeutic diphenylcyclopropenone sensitization with weekly scalp DPC. TCRdb redid the calling of the RACE reads with MiXCR, one entry per CDR3 protein. The repertoire holds a few hundred thousand distinct CDR3 sequences, with about 9.4% as singletons. The sequencing here drew on whole blood, taken in connection with sensitization to the hapten diphenylcyclopropenone (DPC). These receptors came from a woman in her thirties or forties with alopecia areata. Some clones in this sample may be carry-over from other donors' samples.

The sample holds many counts of this clonotype. The J gene is TRBJ1-3, the V gene TRBV28; perhaps TRBD1 as D (5 bases). V was clipped by 5 bases and J by 0 bases, with 8 bases between them. This CDR3 spans 14 amino acids. The V gene's germline CDR1 is MDHEN and CDR2 SYDVKM. CDR3 region: CASSRGGSGNTIYF. In nucleotides, the CDR3 is TGTGCCAGCAGTCGGGGCGGCTCTGGAAACACCATATATTTT.

This clonotype appeared a few times. The chain uses TRBV29-1 and TRBJ2-5, with D maybe TRBD1 (6 bases). V lost 7 bases, J lost 2 bases, and 11 bases lay in between. This CDR3 is built from 12 residues. Germline CDR1 SQVTM, CDR2 ANQGSEA. The CDR3 sequence is CSGTGLQETQYF. The CDR3 nucleotides read TGCAGCGGAACAGGGCTGCAAGAGACCCAGTACTTC. Using reference TRBV29-1 and TRBJ2-5 for the parts outside the CDR3, the full variable domain is SAVISQKPSRDICQRGTSLTIQCQVDSQVTMMFWYRQQPGQSLTLIATANQGSEATYESGFVIDKFPISRPNLTFSTLTVSNMSPEDSSIYLCSGTGLQETQYFGPGTRLLVL.

V and J are TRBV5-1 and TRBJ2-5; TRBD1 is a possible D gene (6 bases). Germline loops: CDR1 SGHRS, CDR2 YFSETQ. Trimming left V 3 bases short and J 5 bases short, with 11 bases between. The CDR3 consists of 13 residues. The CDR3 coding sequence is TGCGCCAGCAGCTCAGGGGATGTGGAGACCCAGTACTTC. Amino acid sequence: CASSSGDVETQYF.

This clonotype was observed many times. This chain joins TRBV28 and TRBJ1-1, with D possibly TRBD1 on 5 matching bases. The CDR3 consists of 14 residues. The ends were cut back, 1 base at V and 1 base at J, with 7 bases in the middle. Germline V gives CDR1 MDHEN, CDR2 SYDVKM. CDR3 loop: CASSLSQGNTEAFF. CDR3 nucleotide sequence: TGTGCCAGCAGTTTATCGCAGGGGAACACTGAAGCTTTCTTT.

This clonotype has a handful of counts. The chain is built from TRBV7-3 and TRBJ1-6, with 7 bases that match TRBD1. Looked up from germline, CDR1 is SGHTA and CDR2 is FQGTGA. Germline trimming cut 2 bases from V and 7 bases from J; bases unmatched to any gene: 2. There are 14 residues in the CDR3. This CDR3 is CASSLGTANSPLHF. The CDR3 nucleotides read TGTGCCAGCAGCTTAGGGACAGCAAATTCACCCCTCCACTTT.

The chain couples TRBV12-3 or TRBV12-4 to TRBJ2-7; TRBD1 matches 7 bases. J was trimmed by 3 bases and V by 5 bases; bases with no gene match: 4. The CDR3 is 13 amino acids. The CDR3 bases are TGTGCCAGCAGTATAGGGACAGACTACGAGCAGTACTTC. Encoded protein: CASSIGTDYEQYF.

There are many counts of this clonotype. The chain is built from TRBV7-2 and TRBJ1-6; no firm D call. This CDR3 spans 16 amino acids. The V and J ends lost 3 bases and 7 bases respectively, with 16 bases between them. Germline CDR1 reads SGHTA; CDR2 reads FQGNSA. CDR3 sequence reads: CASSLQADVVNSPLHF. CDR3 nucleotides: TGTGCCAGCAGCTTGCAGGCCGATGTAGTGAATTCACCCCTCCACTTT.

The rearrangement joins TRBV28 to TRBJ2-7; the match to TRBD2 covers 9 bases. After removal of 1 base from V and 0 bases from J, the junction contained 7 bases not matched to a gene. The germline CDR1 and CDR2 sequences are MDHEN and SYDVKM. CDR3 length equals 17 residues. The DNA for the CDR3 is TGTGCCAGCAGTTTATTCGTGAAGCGGGAGGCCTCCTACGAGCAGTACTTC. Amino acids: CASSLFVKREASYEQYF.

This clonotype was counted ten times or more. The V gene is TRBV4-3, the J gene TRBJ2-7; TRBD2 aligns across 9 bases. This CDR3 comprises 15 residues. CDR1 and CDR2 from the germline V gene are LGHNA and YSLEER. With V trimmed by 1 base and J by 3 bases, 4 bases remained unmatched. In nucleotides, the CDR3 is TGCGCCAGCAGCCAAGGGCTAGCGGGGATCTACGAGCAGTACTTC. Translation gives CASSQGLAGIYEQYF.

This clonotype was seen a few times. The chain uses TRBV27 and TRBJ2-2, with D tentatively TRBD1 or TRBD2 (5 bases each). The CDR3 is made up of 14 amino acids. With 2 bases removed from V and 4 bases from J, the gap between germline ends came to 8 bases. CDR1 is MNHEY, CDR2 SMNVEV, per germline (reference sequence). The CDR3 here is CASSLGTITGELFF. The CDR3, as DNA: TGTGCCAGCAGTTTAGGGACCATCACCGGGGAGCTGTTTTTT.

This clonotype showed up just a few times. The rearrangement links TRBV28 to TRBJ2-3; 9 bases match TRBD2. With 3 bases clipped from V and 2 bases from J, the junction kept 6 bases outside the gene matches. CDR3 length: 16 residues. The germline V gene encodes CDR1 MDHEN and CDR2 SYDVKM. The CDR3 reads CASSLPSGRPTDTQYF. CDR3 DNA sequence: TGTGCCAGCAGTTTGCCAAGCGGGAGGCCCACAGATACGCAGTATTTT.

This clonotype was observed many times. The chain recombines TRBV7-2 with TRBJ2-7; D remains ambiguous. The V end lost 0 bases, the J end lost 5 bases, and 11 bases lay between the germline ends. The CDR3 length is 14 residues. The germline CDR1 and CDR2 sequences are SGHTA and FQGNSA. The CDR3 protein is CASSLAGSAHEQYF. In nucleotides, the CDR3 is TGTGCCAGCAGCTTAGCAGGTTCGGCCCACGAGCAGTACTTC.

This clonotype has just a few counts. The chain has TRBV6-5 and TRBJ1-4, with D possibly TRBD1 on 5 matching bases. There are 17 residues in the CDR3. V lost 5 bases and J 0 bases, leaving 16 bases between the germline ends. Germline V gives CDR1 MNHEY, CDR2 SVGAGI. CDR3 protein: CASSLQPGPATNEKLFF. The DNA for the CDR3 is TGTGCCAGCAGTCTCCAACCGGGACCTGCAACTAATGAAAAACTGTTTTTT.

The chain has TRBV4-1 and TRBJ1-6; 9 bases are shared with TRBD1. The J segment lost 9 bases and the V segment lost 0 bases, leaving 6 bases of the junction unmatched. This CDR3 region has 16 residues. Germline V gene lookup returns CDR1 MGHRA and CDR2 YSYEKL. The CDR3 sequence is CASSQEGQGYSSPLHF. Here the CDR3 DNA reads TGCGCCAGCAGCCAAGAAGGACAGGGGTACAGTTCACCCCTCCACTTT.

Only a few counts were recorded for this clonotype. This sequence joins TRBV4-1 and TRBJ2-3, with TRBD2 as a possible D gene (5 bases). This CDR3 spans 15 amino acids. Between the trimmed V and J ends, which lost 0 bases and 2 bases, there was a span of 9 bases. Germline values: CDR1 MGHRA, CDR2 YSYEKL. CDR3 sequence (DNA): TGCGCCAGCAGCCAAGATCGGGGAGCCACAGATACGCAGTATTTT. Translation gives CASSQDRGATDTQYF.

This clonotype has only a few counts. The chain joins TRBV9 to TRBJ2-1; tentatively, D is TRBD2 (5 bases). Germline V gene lookup returns CDR1 SGDLS and CDR2 YYNGEE. V lost 0 bases, J lost 6 bases, and 13 bases lay in between. The CDR3 is 15 amino acids. CDR3 nucleotide sequence: TGTGCCAGCAGCGTAGGGTTCGGGGTTCTCAATGAGCAGTTCTTC. Amino acid sequence: CASSVGFGVLNEQFF. Variable domain in full (rest from reference TRBV9 and TRBJ2-1): DSGVTQTPKHLITATGQRVTLRCSPRSGDLSVYWYQQSLDQGLQFLIQYYNGEERAKGNILERFSAQQFPDLHSELNLSSLELGDSALYFCASSVGFGVLNEQFFGPGTRLTVL.

This sequence joins TRBV2 and TRBJ2-1, with 8 bases aligning to TRBD2. This CDR3 region has 15 residues. The V and J ends lost 8 bases and 7 bases, in that order; junction bases with no gene match: 13. Germline V gives CDR1 SNHLY, CDR2 FYNNEI. The CDR3 sequence: CASLYFSGTGNEQFF. The CDR3 nucleotides are TGTGCCAGCCTCTACTTTAGCGGGACGGGAAATGAGCAGTTCTTC. The full variable domain, its missing parts supplied by reference TRBV2 and TRBJ2-1, is EPEVTQTPSHQVTQMGQEVILRCVPISNHLYFYWYRQILGQKVEFLVSFYNNEISEKSEIFDDQFSVERPDGSNFTLKIRSTKLEDSAMYFCASLYFSGTGNEQFFGPGTRLTVL.

CDR3 amino acids: CASSRGPLRGPLHF. The CDR3, as DNA: TGTGCCAGCAGTCGGGGACCCCTAAGGGGACCCCTCCACTTT. V usage is TRBV6-2 or TRBV6-3 and J usage is TRBJ1-6; maybe TRBD1 (5 bases). V lost 5 bases and J 12 bases, leaving 17 bases between the germline ends. This CDR3 region has 14 residues. Germline V gene sequence: CDR1 MNHEY, CDR2 SVGEGT.

Points on this clonotype: A read error is possible here, since a much larger clone lies one base away. This chain joins TRBV10-3 and TRBJ2-3; D remains ambiguous. Germline CDR1 reads ENHRY; CDR2 reads SYGVKD. This CDR3 has 11 amino acids. Trimming removed 5 bases at V and 2 bases at J, with 2 bases between. CDR3 region: CAISFTDTQYF. The CDR3 nucleotides are TGTGCCATCAGTTTCACAGATACGCAGTATTTT.

This clonotype has just a few counts. This sequence joins TRBV7-2 and TRBJ2-4; D is uncertain. Trimming cost V 5 bases and J 6 bases, with 11 bases left between them. Germline CDR1 is SGHTA and CDR2 is FQGNSA. The CDR3 runs to 13 residues. DNA for the CDR3: TGTGCCAGCAGCCCCTCTCCGACAAACATTCAGTACTTC. This encodes CASSPSPTNIQYF.

The rearrangement joins TRBV20-1 to TRBJ2-5, with D hard to call. This CDR3 contains 12 residues. V was trimmed by 3 bases and J by 1 base, leaving 6 bases between them. In germline, CDR1 is DFQATT, CDR2 SNEGSKA (reference sequence). CDR3 loop: CSARTPQETQYF. The CDR3 nucleotides read TGCAGTGCTAGGACTCCCCAAGAGACCCAGTACTTC.

This clonotype showed up just a few times. The gene calls are TRBV6-2 or TRBV6-3 and TRBJ2-7; 7 bases line up with TRBD2. Germline V gives CDR1 MNHEY, CDR2 SVGEGT. Trimming at V came to 5 bases and at J to 9 bases, leaving 13 bases not matched to a gene. The CDR3 totals 14 residues. CDR3 protein: CASSQAGSTLGQYF. The CDR3 DNA follows: TGTGCCAGCAGTCAAGCGGGGTCGACTCTCGGGCAGTACTTC.

This clonotype was detected many times. The chain is built from TRBV5-5 and TRBJ1-6; D unresolved. The CDR3 extends over 14 amino acids. The ends were cut back, 0 bases at V and 9 bases at J, with 10 bases in the middle. The germline V gene encodes CDR1 SGHKS and CDR2 YYEKEE (reference sequence). CDR3 in amino acids: CASSLAGSGSPLHF. DNA for the CDR3: TGTGCCAGCAGCTTGGCCGGGTCGGGTTCACCCCTCCACTTT.

CDR3 residues: CASSFQTGTADTQYF. In nucleotides, the CDR3 is TGTGCCAGCAGTTTTCAGACAGGGACGGCAGATACGCAGTATTTT. The chain combines TRBV28 with TRBJ2-3, with 7 bases aligning to TRBD1. Germline assignment: CDR1 MDHEN and CDR2 SYDVKM. The V gene end was trimmed by 3 bases and the J gene end by 4 bases; junction bases not matched to a gene: 7. This CDR3 contains 15 residues.